This T cell receptor (beta chain) was identified in a study of T cells in Graves' hyperthyroidism and ophthalmopathy. There are 16 residues in the CDR3. The V segment lost 6 bases and the J segment 4 bases; nucleotides outside the gene matches: 17. CDR1 and CDR2 from the germline V gene are DFQATT and SNEGSKA (reference sequence). The TCR beta CDR3 regions underwent amplification using RNA transcripts as the source. Carried out on the TCR CDR3, a first-round RT-PCR used the HTBI primer set. TCRdb recomputed calls from the multiplex PCR reads with MiXCR, one row per CDR3 protein. The repertoire has 340,000 or so distinct CDR3 sequences, about 18% of them found once; the top ten carry less than 65%. Newly diagnosed hyperthyroidism, duration under 2 months, in patients aged 18 to 65. Pregnant or lactating patients were excluded, as were those with uncontrolled infection or other autoimmune disease. Diagnosing involved the use of clinical symptoms, serum thyroxine and TRAb, thyroid ultrasound and orbital computed tomography.

This clonotype was counted only a few times. The chain employs TRBV20-1 and TRBJ2-5, with TRBD2 matching over 7 bases. Sequencing was performed on blood. The receptor's source is a woman aged 50 to 60 with Graves' hyperthyroidism. Here the CDR3 reads CSAPPLSGRIGETQYF. CDR3 nucleotides: TGCAGTGCACCCCCCCTCTCCGGGAGGATAGGAGAGACCCAGTACTTC.